These 18 T cell receptor beta chains were sequenced from one sample in a study of Ad26.COV2.S vaccination and SARS-CoV-2 variants (dated by TCRdb to 2020 to 2023). The library relied on the immunoSEQ multiplex PCR assay. TCRdb re-hosts the immuneACCESS table, in-frame sequences only. Its copies lack some clones; in the studies checked, an unresolved V gene accounts for under half of them, and the cause for the rest is not known. This sample is represented by more than 300,000 clones; roughly 91% of them were singletons. The top ten clonotypes cover around 5% of the sample. The treatment or condition tag for this specimen amounts to: approximately 18 received Ad26.COV2.S at low or high dose, single or two shots; about five received placebo; per-sample allocation not given. For vaccine and placebo recipients, repertoires were sequenced using samples collected on day 63 after the first injection. Sequencing used peripheral blood, obtained in a trial of Ad26.COV2.S vaccine versus placebo. The receptors were gathered from a person between 18 and 65 years old who received the Ad26.COV2.S COVID-19 vaccine or a placebo.

This clone appeared a single time. The chain joins TRBV4-1 to TRBJ2-3; 9 nucleotides align to TRBD2. The V gene end was trimmed by 3 bases and the J gene end by 4 bases; junction bases not matched to a gene: 14. Germline V gives CDR1 MGHRA, CDR2 YSYEKL. The CDR3 sequence is 18 residues long. The CDR3 protein is CASSHSAPASGVADTQYF. In nucleotides, the CDR3 is TGCGCCAGCAGCCACTCCGCACCAGCTAGCGGGGTAGCAGATACGCAGTATTTT.

This chain links TRBV6-1 with TRBJ1-5; D is perhaps TRBD1 (5 bases). The CDR3 is 15 amino acids. Germline CDR1 is MNHNS and CDR2 is SASEGT. V dropped 2 bases and J dropped 7 bases, with 15 bases sitting between them. CDR3: CASSETGGIGQPQHF. The CDR3, as DNA: TGTGCCAGCAGTGAAACTGGGGGAATCGGACAGCCCCAGCATTTT.

The gene calls are TRBV19 and TRBJ2-4, with 7 bases that match TRBD1. There are 16 residues in the CDR3. The germline V gene encodes CDR1 LNHDA and CDR2 SQIVND (reference sequence). Trimming took 0 bases from V and 6 from J; bases not matched to a gene: 8. The CDR3, as DNA: TGTGCCAGTAGTATAGATTATAAAGGGGGCGGAAACATTCAGTACTTC. It is translated as CASSIDYKGGGNIQYF.

J is TRBJ2-7 and V is TRBV19, with 7 nucleotides matching TRBD1. Germline V CDR1 and CDR2: LNHDA, SQIVND (reference sequence). CDR3 length equals 13 residues. Unmatched junction bases numbered 5, after V lost 5 bases and J lost 4 bases. CDR3 in amino acids: CASSRDRRYEQYF. The CDR3 region has the DNA TGTGCCAGTAGTCGGGACAGACGATACGAGCAGTACTTC.

The CDR3 nucleotides read TGCAGCGCTGTACAGGGGAACACCGGGGAGCTGTTTTTT. This gives the protein CSAVQGNTGELFF. This chain joins TRBV29-1 and TRBJ2-2, with D perhaps TRBD1 (6 bases). The CDR3 is 13 amino acids. CDR1 and CDR2 from the germline V gene are SQVTM and ANQGSEA. V was pared by 7 bases and J by 1 base, with 10 bases between.

V usage is TRBV2 and J usage is TRBJ2-6, with D possibly matching TRBD2 (5 bases). From germline, CDR1 is SNHLY and CDR2 FYNNEI. V was shortened by 4 bases and J by 1 base, with 11 bases between the two germline ends. The CDR3 loop spans 16 amino acids. CDR3 protein: CASSGLRESGANVLTF. The CDR3 DNA reads TGTGCCAGCAGTGGTCTGAGGGAGTCTGGGGCCAACGTCCTGACTTTC.

This chain connects TRBV19 to TRBJ1-2; D unresolved. Trimming shortened V by 6 bases and J by 2 bases, and 22 bases separated the two germline ends. The CDR3 runs 17 residues. Germline V gene sequence: CDR1 LNHDA, CDR2 SQIVND (reference sequence). CDR3 amino acids: CASRPNGVFTENYGYTF. The CDR3 coding sequence is TGTGCCAGTAGGCCAAATGGTGTTTTCACGGAGAACTATGGCTACACCTTC.

The J gene is TRBJ1-1, the V gene TRBV18, with 7 nucleotides matching TRBD1. The CDR3 loop spans 16 amino acids. Germline V gene sequence: CDR1 KGHSH, CDR2 LQKENI. The V gene end was trimmed by 5 bases and the J gene end by 4 bases; junction bases not matched to a gene: 13. The CDR3 region is CASSADRLILGTEAFF. CDR3 DNA: TGTGCCAGCTCAGCGGACAGGTTAATTCTGGGCACTGAAGCTTTCTTT.

With respect to this clone: The identical CDR3 is also encoded by other nucleotide sequences in the sample. The chain carries TRBV11-2 and TRBJ2-7; tentative D call: TRBD2 (6 bases). The germline gives CDR1 SGHAT, CDR2 FQNNGV. The ends were cut back, 0 bases at V and 0 bases at J, with 6 bases in the middle. The CDR3 has 14 amino acids. The CDR3 DNA reads as TGTGCCAGCAGCTTAGACGGGAGCTCCTACGAGCAGTACTTC. This encodes CASSLDGSSYEQYF.

V gene TRBV5-1 combines with J gene TRBJ1-6; D is undetermined. The CDR3 spans 14 residues. CDR1 SGHRS and CDR2 YFSETQ come from the germline V gene. Deletions cut 3 bases from V and 10 bases from J, with 14 bases between. Written as DNA, the CDR3 is TGCGCCAGCAGCTCGGACCTCGGAGGATCACCCCTCCACTTT. Translated: CASSSDLGGSPLHF. The full variable domain, rest sourced from reference TRBV5-1 and TRBJ1-6, is KAGVTQTPRYLIKTRGQQVTLSCSPISGHRSVSWYQQTPGQGLQFLFEYFSETQRNKGNFPGRFSGRQFSNSRSEMNVSTLELGDSALYLCASSSDLGGSPLHFGNGTRLTVT.

The CDR3 coding sequence is TGTGCCAGCAGCCGCTGGACAGTAAGGGCCGAAAAACTGTTTTTT. Translating it yields CASSRWTVRAEKLFF. The gene calls are TRBV14 and TRBJ1-4, with a possible D match to TRBD1 (6 bases). Germline assignment: CDR1 SGHDN and CDR2 FVKESK. Trimming pared 4 bases from V and 8 bases from J, leaving 17 bases between. The CDR3 consists of 15 residues.

This chain links TRBV5-4 with TRBJ2-3, with a tentative D call TRBD2 (5 bases). CDR1 and CDR2 (germline): SGHNT, YYREEE (reference sequence). CDR3 length equals 14 residues. V was pared by 4 bases and J by 4 bases, with 13 bases between. The CDR3 DNA is TGTGCCAGCAGCCGTGAGGGCTATTCAGATACGCAGTATTTT. Translation: CASSREGYSDTQYF.

The J gene is TRBJ1-5, the V gene TRBV19, with D perhaps TRBD1 (6 bases). V was shortened by 5 bases and J by 0 bases, with 17 bases between the two germline ends. CDR1 is LNHDA, CDR2 SQIVND, per germline (reference sequence). This CDR3 spans 17 amino acids. Written as DNA, the CDR3 is TGTGCCAGTAGTCTATACCGGGACACCAATAGCAATCAGCCCCAGCATTTT. Translating it yields CASSLYRDTNSNQPQHF.

The rearrangement links TRBV2 to TRBJ1-3; D is ambiguous. The germline V gene encodes CDR1 SNHLY and CDR2 FYNNEI. V lost 6 bases and J lost 0, with 12 bases in between. The CDR3 extends over 15 amino acids. Written as DNA, the CDR3 is TGTGCCAGCAGAATGGACGGAGTCTCTGGAAACACCATATATTTT. Its translation is CASRMDGVSGNTIYF.

The chain uses TRBV28 and TRBJ2-7; 8 positions agree with TRBD1. CDR1 is MDHEN, CDR2 SYDVKM, per germline. The CDR3 extends over 14 amino acids. Trimming removed 2 bases from V and 2 bases from J; junction bases left unmatched: 2. The CDR3 bases are TGTGCCAGCAGTTTAAGGACAGGGCCCTACGAGCAGTACTTC. Translating gives CASSLRTGPYEQYF. Based on the CDR3 plus reference TRBV28 and TRBJ2-7, the full variable domain is DVKVTQSSRYLVKRTGEKVFLECVQDMDHENMFWYRQDPGLGLRLIYFSYDVKMKEKGDIPEGYSVSREKKERFSLILESASTNQTSMYLCASSLRTGPYEQYFGPGTRLTVT.

The genes are TRBV27 and TRBJ2-7; D is tentatively TRBD1 or TRBD2 (6 bases each). The CDR3 is made up of 13 amino acids. Germline V gene sequence: CDR1 MNHEY, CDR2 SMNVEV (reference sequence). Trimming removed 4 bases at V and 6 bases at J, with 13 bases between. The CDR3 DNA reads TGTGCCAGCAGTTCCGGGGGCGCATCCGAGCAGTACTTC. Amino acid sequence: CASSSGGASEQYF.

The chain is built from TRBV28 and TRBJ2-2; TRBD2 is a possible D gene (5 bases). The V end lost 8 bases, the J end lost 0 bases, and 19 bases lay between the germline ends. The CDR3 contains 17 residues. Germline loops: CDR1 MDHEN, CDR2 SYDVKM. Here the CDR3 DNA reads TGTGCCAGCGTTCGGCAGGACTTCCTTTCGAACACCGGGGAGCTGTTTTTT. As protein: CASVRQDFLSNTGELFF.

This rearrangement joins TRBV21-1 to TRBJ2-3. TRBV21-1 is marked as a pseudogene. This CDR3 comprises 14 residues. CDR3 loop: CARAGTARVDTQYF. The CDR3 DNA reads as TGTGCCAGGGCCGGGACCGCAAGGGTAGATACGCAGTATTTT.